These 16 T cell receptor beta chains originate from one sample sequenced in a study of blood T cell repertoires in COVID-19. Measured with immunoSEQ multiplex PCR; TCRdb has only the in-frame clones, and not every one. The table records hundreds of thousands of clones, about 90% of them present only once. Sequenced sample: peripheral blood. The receptors derive from a young woman with COVID-19, enrolled during active disease.

This clone was recorded a few times. This chain joins TRBV19 and TRBJ1-1; D not certain. Trimming took 6 bases from V and 2 from J, leaving 7 bases between them. The CDR3 sequence is 12 residues long. The germline V gene encodes CDR1 LNHDA and CDR2 SQIVND (reference sequence). CDR3 loop: CASREGNTEAFF. As DNA, the CDR3 is TGTGCCAGTAGGGAGGGCAACACTGAAGCTTTCTTT.

This chain connects TRBV5-6 to TRBJ2-2; D might be TRBD2 (5 bases). From germline, CDR1 is SGHDT and CDR2 YYEEEE. The CDR3 totals 12 residues. V lost 3 bases, J lost 7 bases, and 7 bases lay in between. The CDR3 nucleotides are TGTGCCAGCAGCTGGACTGGCGGGGAGCTGTTTTTT. This gives the protein CASSWTGGELFF.

V usage is TRBV11-2 and J usage is TRBJ1-1; D gene ambiguous. V gave up 4 bases and J gave up 0 bases, with 12 bases separating them. The CDR3 is made up of 15 amino acids. Germline lookup yields CDR1 SGHAT and CDR2 FQNNGV. CDR3 bases: TGTGCCAGCAGCTCGATGAGTTTTATGAACACTGAAGCTTTCTTT. Amino acids: CASSSMSFMNTEAFF.

This sequence joins TRBV29-1 and TRBJ1-2; 7 bases fit TRBD1. The CDR3 length is 14 residues. The V segment lost 0 bases and the J segment 3 bases; nucleotides outside the gene matches: 4. Germline V gene lookup returns CDR1 SQVTM and CDR2 ANQGSEA. CDR3: CSVEDGDSYYGYTF. The CDR3 bases are TGCAGCGTTGAAGACGGGGACAGCTACTATGGCTACACCTTC.

The chain couples TRBV11-3 to TRBJ2-1; no firm D call. Germline values: CDR1 SGHNT, CDR2 YENEEA. With 2 bases removed from V and 4 bases from J, the gap between germline ends came to 6 bases. The CDR3 length is 13 residues. The DNA of the CDR3 is TGTGCCAGCAGCTTATTCCGTTACAATGAGCAGTTCTTC. This codes for CASSLFRYNEQFF. The variable domain in full, with the rest retrieved from reference TRBV11-3 and TRBJ2-1, is EAGVVQSPRYKIIEKKQPVAFWCNPISGHNTLYWYLQNLGQGPELLIRYENEEAVDDSQLPKDRFSAERLKGVDSTLKIQPAELGDSAVYLCASSLFRYNEQFFGPGTRLTVL.

The rearrangement uses TRBV7-2 and TRBJ1-2; 11 bases map to TRBD1. The CDR3 contains 14 residues. J gave up 8 bases and V 5 bases, and 7 bases lay outside the gene matches. Germline CDR1 reads SGHTA; CDR2 reads FQGNSA. The DNA of the CDR3 is TGTGCCAGCAGCCAGGGGACAGGGGGATTAGGCTACACCTTC. Amino acid sequence: CASSQGTGGLGYTF.

The table lists this clone with a count of one. CDR3 DNA sequence: TGTGCCAGCAGTTACTCGACTGGCACCACGAGATACAATGGCTACACCTTC. Translated, it gives CASSYSTGTTRYNGYTF. The chain links TRBV6-2 or TRBV6-3 to TRBJ1-2, with D uncertain. CDR1 is MNHEY and CDR2 is SVGEGT in the germline V gene. The V gene lost 0 bases and the J gene lost 6 bases, with 20 bases spanning the gap. This CDR3 has 17 residues.

V gene TRBV5-4 combines with J gene TRBJ2-3; D possibly corresponds to TRBD2 (5 bases). Germline V gene data show CDR1 as SGHNT and CDR2 as YYREEE (reference sequence). The V end was cut by 0 bases, the J end by 5 bases, with 10 bases between. CDR3 length equals 14 residues. The CDR3 region has the DNA TGTGCCAGCAGCTTGGTGCTAGCTGGAGATACGCAGTATTTT. Encoded protein: CASSLVLAGDTQYF.

CDR3 region: CASSLAGLYEQYF. As DNA, the CDR3 is TGTGCCAGCAGCTTAGCGGGGCTCTACGAGCAGTACTTC. This chain joins TRBV7-9 and TRBJ2-7, with D possibly TRBD1 on 5 matching bases. The V and J ends lost 0 bases and 3 bases respectively, with 6 bases between them. Looked up from germline, CDR1 is SEHNR and CDR2 is FQNEAQ (reference sequence). The CDR3 covers 13 residues.

This chain joins TRBV2 and TRBJ1-1; perhaps TRBD1 as D (6 bases). The CDR3 has 15 amino acids. V shed 3 bases and J shed 1 base, with 12 bases lying between them. In germline, CDR1 is SNHLY, CDR2 FYNNEI. CDR3 protein: CASSDNRARNTEAFF. The DNA of the CDR3 is TGTGCCAGCAGTGATAACAGGGCTAGGAACACTGAAGCTTTCTTT.

This clone was found once. The CDR3 DNA follows: TGTGCCACCAGTGACCACGGGACAGTAATAACCGGGGAGCTGTTTTTT. Its protein product is CATSDHGTVITGELFF. The rearrangement uses TRBV24-1 and TRBJ2-2; TRBD1 aligns across 7 bases. Germline CDR1 reads KGHDR; CDR2 reads SFDVKD. The V segment lost 4 bases and the J segment 5 bases; nucleotides outside the gene matches: 9. CDR3 length: 16 amino acids.

V gene TRBV11-3 combines with J gene TRBJ2-6, with a possible D match to TRBD2 (6 bases). This CDR3 is 16 amino acids long. Germline CDR1 is SGHNT and CDR2 is YENEEA. V was shortened by 5 bases and J by 1 base, with 12 bases between the two germline ends. The CDR3 sequence: CASSGRGRSGANVLTF. The CDR3, as DNA: TGTGCCAGCAGCGGCCGGGGGAGATCTGGGGCCAACGTCCTGACTTTC.

The sample holds one count of this clone. The chain has TRBV6-6 and TRBJ1-5, with 7 bases fitting TRBD1. The CDR3 contains 16 residues. J lost 1 base, V lost 2 bases, and 5 bases had no gene match. Germline V gives CDR1 MNHNY, CDR2 SVGAGI (reference sequence). The CDR3 reads CASSYLGTESNQPQHF. The CDR3 DNA reads TGTGCCAGCAGTTACCTCGGGACAGAGAGCAATCAGCCCCAGCATTTT.

The gene calls are TRBV6-5 and TRBJ1-2; TRBD1 aligns across 9 bases. V lost 5 bases to trimming and J lost 7 bases; unmatched junction nucleotides: 5. This CDR3 spans 13 amino acids. CDR1 and CDR2 from the germline V gene are MNHEY and SVGAGI. CDR3 DNA: TGTGCCAGCAGTCCCACAGGGGGCCCTGGCTACACCTTC. Translating it yields CASSPTGGPGYTF.

The V and J genes are TRBV10-2 and TRBJ2-7; D possibly corresponds to TRBD2 (5 bases). CDR1 WSHSY and CDR2 SAAADI come from the germline V gene. Between the trimmed V and J ends, which lost 7 bases and 2 bases, there was a span of 15 bases. The CDR3 has 14 amino acids. The CDR3 bases are TGCGCCAGCAAGCGGCCGCTTGCGACCTACGAGCAGTACTTC. Translating it yields CASKRPLATYEQYF.

The chain links TRBV7-9 to TRBJ2-7; 12 bases are shared with TRBD2. V lost 5 bases to trimming and J lost 0 bases; unmatched junction nucleotides: 5. Germline CDR1 reads SEHNR; CDR2 reads FQNEAQ (reference sequence). The CDR3 runs to 16 residues. The CDR3 sequence is CASSTTSGGISYEQYF. In nucleotides, the CDR3 is TGTGCCAGCAGCACCACTAGCGGGGGGATCTCCTACGAGCAGTACTTC.